The next 4 T cell receptor beta chains were all read from a single sample in a study of identical twins (TCRdb year 2016). Receptor amplification or capture employed 5' RACE. The listed sequencing device is Illumina HiSeq 2000. TCRdb reprocessed the public reads (quality trimming at Q25 with fastp, clone calling with MiXCR) and kept in-frame beta chains. All rows with the same CDR3 protein become a single entry with the most common DNA and genes. Across this sample there are under 250,000 distinct CDR3 sequences, with less than 8% seen only once. Less than 2% of the sample lies in the top ten. These data were likewise used in another study, on yellow fever vaccine responses in identical twins.

Sequenced sample: memory (CD45RO+) T cells sorted from blood. What this sample's cell subset or site label stands for: CD45RO+ enriched T cells. The source is a woman aged 18 to 35 in good health.

The chain is built from TRBV2 and TRBJ1-4; D is possibly TRBD1 (5 bases). Germline V gene lookup returns CDR1 SNHLY and CDR2 FYNNEI. V lost 5 bases, J lost 5 bases, and 12 bases lay in between. The CDR3 loop spans 14 amino acids. CDR3 sequence (DNA): TGTGCCAGCAGTCAGCAGGGTTTGAATGAAAAACTGTTTTTT. Amino acid sequence: CASSQQGLNEKLFF. The whole variable domain, filled in from reference TRBV2 and TRBJ1-4, reads EPEVTQTPSHQVTQMGQEVILRCVPISNHLYFYWYRQILGQKVEFLVSFYNNEISEKSEIFDDQFSVERPDGSNFTLKIRSTKLEDSAMYFCASSQQGLNEKLFFGSGTQLSVL.

The CDR3 DNA reads TGTGCCAGCAACCAAGCGGGGGAGCAGTTCTTC. Translation gives CASNQAGEQFF. The chain is built from TRBV11-2 and TRBJ2-1, with TRBD2 identical over 7 bases. Germline V lookup: CDR1 SGHAT, CDR2 FQNNGV. The CDR3 length is 11 residues. V gave up 7 bases and J gave up 10 bases; unmatched junction bases: 4.

This clonotype was observed many times. The chain is built from TRBV6-5 and TRBJ2-7; TRBD1 agrees at 9 bases. CDR3 length: 17 residues. CDR1 MNHEY and CDR2 SVGAGI come from the germline V gene. V was clipped by 2 bases and J by 3 bases; unmatched bases: 11. The CDR3 nucleotides are TGTGCCAGCAGTTACAAGGGATCCGGACAGGGGTTCTACGAGCAGTACTTC. It codes for CASSYKGSGQGFYEQYF.

The CDR3 loop is CSARWASSYNEQFF. The CDR3 nucleotides read TGCAGTGCCCGATGGGCTAGCTCCTACAATGAGCAGTTCTTC. The chain employs TRBV20-1 and TRBJ2-1, with D uncertain. The V and J ends lost 6 bases and 0 bases respectively, with 12 bases between them. This CDR3 region has 14 residues. The germline CDR1 and CDR2 sequences are DFQATT and SNEGSKA (reference sequence).